Shown below are 3 T cell receptor beta chains from a single sample sequenced in a study of blood T cells in healthy people across ages. Then a second PCR, running roughly 7 to 11 cycles, was carried out with a sample-barcoded 5' primer and a J-beta primer mix. TCRdb analysed the 5' RACE reads with MiXCR anew, one entry per CDR3 protein. The profile covers 800,000 to 1,000,000 distinct CDR3 sequences, with about 44% appearing a single time and 13% taken by the ten largest. Sequenced input: blood. Receptors originate from a man aged 30 to 45 in good health.

The chain uses TRBV24-1 and TRBJ2-7, with TRBD1 matching over 9 bases. The J call may be faulty, since TRBJ2-5 better matches the DNA end. Germline CDR1 KGHDR, CDR2 SFDVKD. CDR3 length equals 16 residues. Written as DNA, the CDR3 is TGTGCCACCAGTGATTGGGGACAGGGCCTACAAGAGACCCAGTACTTC. Its protein product is CATSDWGQGLQETQYF.

The J gene is TRBJ1-2, the V gene TRBV6-1, with D tentatively TRBD1 (5 bases). This CDR3 has 13 amino acids. Trimming left V 3 bases short and J 8 bases short, with 13 bases between. Per the germline V gene, CDR1 is MNHNS and CDR2 is SASEGT. The CDR3 reads CASSDQGLAGYTF. CDR3 bases: TGTGCCAGCAGTGATCAGGGATTAGCGGGCTACACCTTC.

This clonotype was picked up a small number of times. V is TRBV29-1 and J is TRBJ2-7; D may be TRBD1 or TRBD2 (7 bases each). Trimming took 5 bases from V and 3 from J, leaving 11 bases between them. This CDR3 is 12 amino acids long. Germline V gives CDR1 SQVTM, CDR2 ANQGSEA. CDR3: CSVTGEGYEQYF. The CDR3 DNA reads as TGCAGCGTTACAGGGGAGGGCTACGAGCAGTACTTC.